This paragraph reports one TCR beta chain. Its antigen is as yet unknown. These data originate in a study of cytomegalovirus exposure and HLA in healthy donors. Study-level information: Early released data had around 89 million unique TCRs, all coming from HLA-typed donors. Regarding the study as a whole: In a later analysis, HLA-associated TCR beta chains were more clonally expanded than equally common others.

13 Jbeta primers and 60 Vbeta primers were used for the PCR. TCRdb's copy holds only in-frame clones and misses some; the assay was immunoSEQ multiplex PCR. Of 150,000 to 200,000 clones listed, roughly four fifths are singletons. Looked up from germline, CDR1 is SGHNT and CDR2 is YENEEA. The CDR3 is 16 amino acids. The V and J ends lost 5 bases and 0 bases respectively, with 17 bases between them. The V and J genes are TRBV11-3 and TRBJ2-7, with D perhaps matching TRBD2 (6 bases). Sequencing was done on a sample of PBMCs. The clonotype was recovered from a man younger than 35 in good health and CMV-seronegative. The CDR3 nucleotides read TGTGCCAGCAGCCCCTCAGGAGTGGGGGGCTCCTACGAGCAGTACTTC. This encodes CASSPSGVGGSYEQYF.